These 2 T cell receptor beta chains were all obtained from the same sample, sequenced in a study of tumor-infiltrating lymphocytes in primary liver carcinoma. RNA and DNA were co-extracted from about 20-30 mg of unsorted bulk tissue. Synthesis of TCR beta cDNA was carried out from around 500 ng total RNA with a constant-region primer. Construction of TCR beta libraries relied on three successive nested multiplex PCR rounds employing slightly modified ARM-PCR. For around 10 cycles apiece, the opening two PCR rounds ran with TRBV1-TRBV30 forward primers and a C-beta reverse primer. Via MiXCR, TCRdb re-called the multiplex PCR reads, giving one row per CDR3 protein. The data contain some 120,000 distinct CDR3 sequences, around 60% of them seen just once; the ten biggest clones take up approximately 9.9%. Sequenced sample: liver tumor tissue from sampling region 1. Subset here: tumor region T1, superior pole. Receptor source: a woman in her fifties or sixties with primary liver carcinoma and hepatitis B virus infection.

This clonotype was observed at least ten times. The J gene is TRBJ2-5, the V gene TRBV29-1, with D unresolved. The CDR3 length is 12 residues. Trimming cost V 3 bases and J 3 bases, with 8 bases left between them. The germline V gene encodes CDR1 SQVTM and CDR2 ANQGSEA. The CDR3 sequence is CSVEGNKETQYF. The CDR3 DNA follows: TGCAGCGTTGAGGGCAACAAAGAGACCCAGTACTTC.

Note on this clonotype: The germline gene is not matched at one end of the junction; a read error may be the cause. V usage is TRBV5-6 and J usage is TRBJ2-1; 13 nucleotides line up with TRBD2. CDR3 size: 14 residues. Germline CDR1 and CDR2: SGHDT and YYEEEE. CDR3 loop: CASSSRTSGSFQLF. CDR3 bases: TGTGCCAGCAGCTCGCGGACTAGCGGGAGTTTCCAGCTCTTC. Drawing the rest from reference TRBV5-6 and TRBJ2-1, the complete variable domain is DAGVTQSPTHLIKTRGQQVTLRCSPKSGHDTVSWYQQALGQGPQFIFQYYEEEERQRGNFPDRFSGHQFPNYSSELNVNALLLGDSALYLCASSSRTSGSFQLFGPGTRLTVL.